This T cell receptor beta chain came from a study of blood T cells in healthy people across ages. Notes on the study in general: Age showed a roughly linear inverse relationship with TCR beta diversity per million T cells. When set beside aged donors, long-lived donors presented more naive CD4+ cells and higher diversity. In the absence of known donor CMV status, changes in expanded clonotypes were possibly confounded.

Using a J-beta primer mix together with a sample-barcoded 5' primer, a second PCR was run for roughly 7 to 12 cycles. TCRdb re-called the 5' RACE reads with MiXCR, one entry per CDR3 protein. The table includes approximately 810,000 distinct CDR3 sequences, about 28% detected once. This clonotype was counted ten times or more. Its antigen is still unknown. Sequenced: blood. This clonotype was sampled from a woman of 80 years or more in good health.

The CDR3 DNA is TGCAGTGCTTTTAGTGTAGATACGCAGTATTTT. Translated: CSAFSVDTQYF. The J gene is TRBJ2-3, the V gene TRBV20-1; D is undetermined. CDR1 DFQATT and CDR2 SNEGSKA come from the germline V gene (reference sequence). CDR3 size: 11 residues. The V gene lost 5 bases and the J gene lost 5 bases, with 8 bases spanning the gap.